The rows below give T cell receptor beta chains drawn from one sample of a study of STAT5B mutations in CD4+ large granular lymphocyte leukemia. The data were produced by immunoSEQ multiplex PCR, yet TCRdb's version contains in-frame clones alone and is incomplete. The table has about 40,000 clones, about 88% seen once; the top ten hold approximately 0.32%. Material: CD4+ T cells from blood buffy coats. Receptors were obtained from a human donor in good health. CDR3s include the opening cysteine and the closing phenylalanine or tryptophan. Each record gives: CDR3 protein, CDR3 DNA, V gene, J gene, D gene, clone size. D genes are given only for firm matches. Only some rows state a clone size, as once, few, many or a class for expanded clones.

CDR3aa: CASSDSGGDNEQFF; CDR3nt: TGTGCCAGCAGCGATAGCGGGGGGGACAATGAGCAGTTCTTC; v_gene: TRBV9; j_gene: TRBJ2-1; d_gene: TRBD2; abundance: NA
CDR3aa: CAGGGGRTEAFF; CDR3nt: TGTGCCGGCGGGGGGGGGCGGACTGAAGCTTTCTTT; v_gene: TRBV18; j_gene: TRBJ1-1; d_gene: NA; abundance: NA
CDR3aa: CASSPARTGGHEQYF; CDR3nt: TGTGCCAGCTCACCCGCCCGGACAGGGGGGCACGAGCAGTACTTC; v_gene: TRBV18; j_gene: TRBJ2-7; d_gene: TRBD1; abundance: NA
CDR3aa: CASTVFGSGANVLTF; CDR3nt: TGTGCCAGCACCGTATTCGGGTCTGGGGCCAACGTCCTGACTTTC; v_gene: TRBV2; j_gene: TRBJ2-6; d_gene: NA; abundance: NA
CDR3aa: CASSLAGNSPLHF; CDR3nt: TGTGCCAGCAGCTTAGCTGGAAATTCACCCCTCCACTTT; v_gene: TRBV7-9; j_gene: TRBJ1-6; d_gene: NA; abundance: NA
CDR3aa: CASSFPGKNSPLHF; CDR3nt: TGTGCCAGCAGCTTTCCGGGGAAGAATTCACCCCTCCACTTT; v_gene: TRBV11-2; j_gene: TRBJ1-6; d_gene: NA; abundance: NA
CDR3aa: CASSVAGVGNTGELFF; CDR3nt: TGTGCCAGCAGCGTGGCCGGGGTCGGAAACACCGGGGAGCTGTTTTTT; v_gene: TRBV9; j_gene: TRBJ2-2; d_gene: NA; abundance: NA
CDR3aa: CAWSGPGVEAFF; CDR3nt: TGTGCCTGGAGTGGGCCGGGAGTTGAAGCTTTCTTT; v_gene: TRBV30; j_gene: TRBJ1-1; d_gene: NA; abundance: once
CDR3aa: CASSIDLGRVGQETQYF; CDR3nt: TGTGCCAGTAGTATAGATCTGGGGCGCGTGGGGCAGGAGACCCAGTACTTC; v_gene: TRBV19; j_gene: TRBJ2-5; d_gene: NA; abundance: NA
CDR3aa: CASSMIASIISRNQPQHF; CDR3nt: TGTGCCAGTAGTATGATAGCCAGCATTATTAGCCGAAATCAGCCCCAGCATTTT; v_gene: TRBV19; j_gene: TRBJ1-5; d_gene: NA; abundance: NA
CDR3aa: CATCPGTGVSYGYTF; CDR3nt: TGTGCCACCTGCCCCGGGACAGGGGTAAGCTATGGCTACACCTTC; v_gene: TRBV6-5; j_gene: TRBJ1-2; d_gene: TRBD1; abundance: NA
CDR3aa: CASRHWSTEAFF; CDR3nt: TGTGCCAGCAGACACTGGAGTACTGAAGCTTTCTTT; v_gene: TRBV19; j_gene: TRBJ1-1; d_gene: NA; abundance: NA
CDR3aa: CASSLNTGQGSSEAFF; CDR3nt: TGTGCCAGCAGCCTGAATACGGGACAGGGTTCATCTGAAGCTTTCTTT; v_gene: TRBV4-2; j_gene: TRBJ1-1; d_gene: TRBD1; abundance: NA
CDR3aa: CASSLVAGGRETQYF; CDR3nt: TGTGCCAGCAGCTTAGTGGCGGGGGGCAGGGAGACCCAGTACTTC; v_gene: TRBV7-9; j_gene: TRBJ2-5; d_gene: TRBD2; abundance: NA
CDR3aa: CAISDRGGQNTEAFF; CDR3nt: TGTGCCATCAGTGACAGGGGCGGGCAGAACACTGAAGCTTTCTTT; v_gene: TRBV10-3; j_gene: TRBJ1-1; d_gene: NA; abundance: NA
CDR3aa: CAWSVRGASETQYF; CDR3nt: TGTGCCTGGAGTGTACGGGGGGCGTCAGAGACCCAGTACTTC; v_gene: TRBV30; j_gene: TRBJ2-5; d_gene: NA; abundance: NA
CDR3aa: CASSQFSPPANYGYTF; CDR3nt: TGCGCCAGCAGCCAGTTTTCCCCGCCCGCTAACTATGGCTACACCTTC; v_gene: TRBV4-3; j_gene: TRBJ1-2; d_gene: NA; abundance: NA
CDR3aa: CASRIWTGTPANYGYTF; CDR3nt: TGCGCCAGCAGAATTTGGACAGGAACACCAGCTAACTATGGCTACACCTTC; v_gene: TRBV5-1; j_gene: TRBJ1-2; d_gene: TRBD1; abundance: NA
CDR3aa: CASSLASMAGLETQYF; CDR3nt: TGCGCCAGCAGCTTGGCCTCCATGGCAGGTTTGGAGACCCAGTACTTC; v_gene: TRBV5-1; j_gene: TRBJ2-5; d_gene: NA; abundance: NA
CDR3aa: CASSPQRASNEQFF; CDR3nt: TGTGCCAGCAGCCCCCAGAGGGCCTCCAATGAGCAGTTCTTC; v_gene: TRBV7-2; j_gene: TRBJ2-1; d_gene: NA; abundance: NA
CDR3aa: CASRNPLVKRGKNTEAFF; CDR3nt: TGTGCCAGCAGGAATCCCCTGGTTAAGCGGGGCAAGAACACTGAAGCTTTCTTT; v_gene: TRBV4-2; j_gene: TRBJ1-1; d_gene: NA; abundance: NA
CDR3aa: CASSGGDGYTF; CDR3nt: TGTGCCAGCAGCGGGGGGGATGGCTACACCTTC; v_gene: TRBV7-2; j_gene: TRBJ1-2; d_gene: NA; abundance: NA
CDR3aa: CATSRGQGNEKLFF; CDR3nt: TGTGCCACCAGCAGAGGACAGGGGAATGAAAAACTGTTTTTT; v_gene: TRBV15; j_gene: TRBJ1-4; d_gene: TRBD1; abundance: NA
CDR3aa: CASSLGNPGGSGNTIYF; CDR3nt: TGCGCCAGCAGCTTGGGAAATCCAGGGGGCTCTGGAAACACCATATATTTT; v_gene: TRBV5-1; j_gene: TRBJ1-3; d_gene: TRBD1; abundance: NA
CDR3aa: CASSLSLRETQYF; CDR3nt: TGTGCCAGCAGCTTATCTCTTCGAGAGACCCAGTACTTC; v_gene: TRBV11-1; j_gene: TRBJ2-5; d_gene: NA; abundance: NA
CDR3aa: CASSQDSQGANSNEQFF; CDR3nt: TGTGCCAGCAGCCAAGACTCCCAGGGGGCGAATAGCAATGAGCAGTTCTTC; v_gene: TRBV4-2; j_gene: TRBJ2-1; d_gene: TRBD1; abundance: once
CDR3aa: CASAAFYEQYF; CDR3nt: TGTGCCAGTGCGGCCTTCTACGAGCAGTACTTC; v_gene: TRBV18; j_gene: TRBJ2-7; d_gene: NA; abundance: NA
CDR3aa: CASSETPGQLTEAFF; CDR3nt: TGTGCCAGCAGTGAAACCCCGGGACAGCTCACTGAAGCTTTCTTT; v_gene: TRBV2; j_gene: TRBJ1-1; d_gene: TRBD1; abundance: NA
CDR3aa: CASSPGQGKPPGNTIYF; CDR3nt: TGTGCCAGCTCACCCGGACAGGGCAAACCACCTGGAAACACCATATATTTT; v_gene: TRBV18; j_gene: TRBJ1-3; d_gene: TRBD1; abundance: NA
CDR3aa: CASISGDTGIVSQPQHF; CDR3nt: TGTGCCAGCATCTCTGGGGATACGGGCATAGTTAGTCAGCCCCAGCATTTT; v_gene: TRBV6-8; j_gene: TRBJ1-5; d_gene: NA; abundance: NA
CDR3aa: CASYGTGPYEQYF; CDR3nt: TGTGCCAGCTACGGGACAGGTCCCTACGAGCAGTACTTC; v_gene: TRBV28; j_gene: TRBJ2-7; d_gene: TRBD1; abundance: NA
CDR3aa: CASSRGQAGNIQYF; CDR3nt: TGTGCCAGTAGTAGAGGGCAGGCAGGGAACATTCAGTACTTC; v_gene: TRBV19; j_gene: TRBJ2-4; d_gene: NA; abundance: NA
CDR3aa: CASSSDRIGYNEQFF; CDR3nt: TGTGCCAGCAGTTCGGACAGGATTGGGTACAATGAGCAGTTCTTC; v_gene: TRBV6-1; j_gene: TRBJ2-1; d_gene: TRBD1; abundance: NA
CDR3aa: CASSSPGSTGNAIYF; CDR3nt: TGTGCCAGCAGTTCTCCCGGGTCAACTGGAAACGCCATATATTTT; v_gene: TRBV28; j_gene: TRBJ1-3; d_gene: NA; abundance: NA
CDR3aa: CASSFGFNYGYTF; CDR3nt: TGTGCCAGCTCCTTCGGATTTAACTATGGCTACACCTTC; v_gene: TRBV18; j_gene: TRBJ1-2; d_gene: NA; abundance: NA
CDR3aa: CASSRETGSLQPQHF; CDR3nt: TGTGCCAGCAGTCGAGAGACAGGGTCTTTGCAGCCCCAGCATTTT; v_gene: TRBV2; j_gene: TRBJ1-5; d_gene: TRBD1; abundance: once
CDR3aa: CASSSAGSDTGELFF; CDR3nt: TGTGCCAGCAGCTCGGCGGGGTCGGACACCGGGGAGCTGTTTTTT; v_gene: TRBV9; j_gene: TRBJ2-2; d_gene: NA; abundance: NA
CDR3aa: CASSDGAGGQETQYF; CDR3nt: TGTGCCAGCAGTGACGGGGCGGGGGGCCAAGAGACCCAGTACTTC; v_gene: TRBV2; j_gene: TRBJ2-5; d_gene: TRBD2; abundance: once
CDR3aa: CASSLASGENEQFF; CDR3nt: TGCGCCAGCAGCTTAGCTAGCGGGGAAAATGAGCAGTTCTTC; v_gene: TRBV5-1; j_gene: TRBJ2-1; d_gene: TRBD2; abundance: NA
CDR3aa: CASSPQGENTEAFF; CDR3nt: TGTGCCAGCAGCCCACAGGGAGAGAACACTGAAGCTTTCTTT; v_gene: TRBV7-3; j_gene: TRBJ1-1; d_gene: NA; abundance: NA